Below are 31 T cell receptor beta chains sequenced from a single sample in a study of CD8+ T cells in alopecia areata. Once RNA had been extracted, it was reverse transcribed into cDNA to act as the sequencing template. Here immunoSEQ multiplex PCR was the method, and the copy in TCRdb shows in-frame clones only, minus some. The sample yields around 300,000 clones, 60% seen once. Sample treatment: oral pan-JAK inhibitor, 5-10 mg twice daily. The sample consisted of CD4+ T cells sorted from blood, taken at week 52, from a patient treated with tofacitinib. All receptors derive from a human donor with alopecia areata.

The chain has TRBV29-1 and TRBJ2-7; 8 bases map to TRBD1. The CDR3 totals 12 residues. Trimming at V came to 5 bases and at J to 2 bases, leaving 2 bases not matched to a gene. Germline V gene data show CDR1 as SQVTM and CDR2 as ANQGSEA. The CDR3 sequence: CSVSRGPYEQYF. For the CDR3, the DNA is TGCAGCGTTAGCAGGGGGCCCTACGAGCAGTACTTC.

The J gene is TRBJ2-1, the V gene TRBV11-2, with D possibly being TRBD2 (6 bases). V dropped 5 bases and J dropped 8 bases, with 16 bases sitting between them. Germline CDR1 SGHAT, CDR2 FQNNGV. The CDR3 covers 14 residues. Here the CDR3 DNA reads TGTGCCAGCAGCCCACCGCCACGCGGGGATGAGCAGTTCTTC. It encodes CASSPPPRGDEQFF. Together with reference TRBV11-2 and TRBJ2-1, the CDR3 gives the full variable domain: EAGVAQSPRYKIIEKRQSVAFWCNPISGHATLYWYQQILGQGPKLLIQFQNNGVVDDSQLPKDRFSAERLKGVDSTLKIQPAKLEDSAVYLCASSPPPRGDEQFFGPGTRLTVL.

This rearrangement joins TRBV9 to TRBJ2-5; TRBD2 matches at 7 bases. From germline, CDR1 is SGDLS and CDR2 YYNGEE. This CDR3 contains 20 residues. V was clipped by 3 bases and J by 2 bases; unmatched bases: 22. In DNA form, the CDR3 reads TGTGCCAGCAGCGAGCGGGTTGAGCCCACCAAGCGGGAATCACAAGAGACCCAGTACTTC. Encoded protein: CASSERVEPTKRESQETQYF.

J is TRBJ1-2 and V is TRBV2; D might be TRBD1 (6 bases). The V gene's germline CDR1 is SNHLY and CDR2 FYNNEI. Trimming took 2 bases from V and 5 from J, leaving 9 bases between them. The CDR3 loop spans 13 amino acids. The CDR3: CASSEWGAYGYTF. The CDR3 DNA follows: TGTGCCAGCAGTGAATGGGGGGCGTATGGCTACACCTTC.

This rearrangement joins TRBV25-1 to TRBJ2-5, with D maybe TRBD2 (5 bases). Germline values: CDR1 MGHDK, CDR2 SYGVNS. Between the trimmed V and J ends, which lost 7 bases and 2 bases, there was a span of 11 bases. The CDR3 loop spans 13 amino acids. The CDR3 spells CASILSGQETQYF. The CDR3 DNA sequence: TGTGCCAGCATACTCTCGGGACAAGAGACCCAGTACTTC. The full variable domain, its missing parts supplied by reference TRBV25-1 and TRBJ2-5, is EADIYQTPRYLVIGTGKKITLECSQTMGHDKMYWYQQDPGMELHLIHYSYGVNSTEKGDLSSESTVSRIRTEHFPLTLESARPSHTSQYLCASILSGQETQYFGPGTRLLVL.

The rearrangement joins TRBV10-3 to TRBJ2-3; D is unclear. The germline CDR1 and CDR2 sequences are ENHRY and SYGVKD. This CDR3 region has 15 residues. Trimming shortened V by 0 bases and J by 0 bases, and 7 bases separated the two germline ends. CDR3 region: CAISESRVSTDTQYF. The DNA of the CDR3 is TGTGCCATCAGTGAGTCCCGTGTCAGCACAGATACGCAGTATTTT.

This clone was observed a handful of times. The chain combines TRBV7-9 with TRBJ2-1, with D perhaps matching TRBD1 (5 bases). From germline, CDR1 is SEHNR and CDR2 FQNEAQ (reference sequence). Deletions cut 10 bases from V and 1 base from J, with 5 bases between. CDR3 size: 11 residues. In DNA, the CDR3 is TGTGCCACAGGGTCCTACAATGAGCAGTTCTTC. Its translation is CATGSYNEQFF.

The chain employs TRBV5-6 and TRBJ2-2; 9 nucleotides agree with TRBD2. Germline V CDR1 and CDR2: SGHDT, YYEEEE. The ends lost 4 bases at V and 4 bases at J; junction bases unmatched: 5. The CDR3 covers 15 residues. As DNA, the CDR3 is TGTGCCAGCAGCACTCCGGGACTAGCCACCGGGGAGCTGTTTTTT. As protein: CASSTPGLATGELFF.

This chain links TRBV11-2 with TRBJ1-2, with D unclear. V dropped 4 bases and J dropped 4 bases, with 10 bases sitting between them. The CDR3 length is 13 residues. Looked up from germline, CDR1 is SGHAT and CDR2 is FQNNGV. CDR3 DNA sequence: TGTGCCAGCAGCTATGGATTGGGCTATGGCTACACCTTC. This gives the protein CASSYGLGYGYTF.

The J gene is TRBJ2-7, the V gene TRBV15, with D perhaps TRBD1 (6 bases). Trimming took off 1 base at V and 0 bases at J, with 10 bases between the two ends. The germline gives CDR1 LNHNV, CDR2 YYDKDF (reference sequence). The CDR3 length is 15 residues. The CDR3: CATSRGPDSSYEQYF. For the CDR3, the DNA is TGTGCCACCAGCAGAGGTCCGGACAGCTCCTACGAGCAGTACTTC.

Comment on this clone: The sample contains more than one DNA sequence encoding this CDR3. The chain carries TRBV29-1 and TRBJ1-1; 7 bases match TRBD1. V gave up 4 bases and J gave up 4 bases; unmatched junction bases: 0. Germline assignment: CDR1 SQVTM and CDR2 ANQGSEA. The CDR3 runs to 11 residues. CDR3: CSVGQGTEAFF. The CDR3, as DNA: TGCAGCGTTGGACAGGGCACTGAAGCTTTCTTT.

V is TRBV10-3 and J is TRBJ2-6, with a tentative D call TRBD2 (6 bases). Trimming shortened V by 10 bases and J by 2 bases, and 12 bases separated the two germline ends. Germline V CDR1 and CDR2: ENHRY, SYGVKD. CDR3 size: 14 residues. CDR3 amino acids: CATAREAGANVLTF. The CDR3 region has the DNA TGTGCCACCGCAAGGGAGGCTGGGGCCAACGTCCTGACTTTC.

This clone has just one count. The rearrangement joins TRBV6-6 to TRBJ1-2; 7 nucleotides line up with TRBD1. Germline V lookup: CDR1 MNHNY, CDR2 SVGAGI (reference sequence). The CDR3 contains 13 residues. V shed 6 bases and J 6 bases; nucleotides not matched to a gene: 7. The CDR3 DNA follows: TGTGCCAGCAGCATGGACAGGCCCGATGGCTACACCTTC. The encoded protein is CASSMDRPDGYTF.

V and J are TRBV7-6 and TRBJ1-2, with D hard to call. This CDR3 is built from 13 residues. Germline V gives CDR1 SGHVS, CDR2 FNYEAQ. V shed 0 bases and J shed 8 bases, with 10 bases lying between them. The CDR3 spells CASSLARREGYTF. Here the CDR3 DNA reads TGTGCCAGCAGCTTAGCGAGACGCGAGGGCTACACCTTC.

This chain uses TRBV25-1 with TRBJ2-5; 7 nucleotides agree with TRBD1. V dropped 6 bases and J dropped 4; count of bases not matched to a gene: 14. The CDR3 consists of 16 residues. CDR1 and CDR2 (germline): MGHDK, SYGVNS. The CDR3 coding sequence is TGTGCCAGCAGCGCAACAACAGGGGAGTGGGGAGAGACCCAGTACTTC. Residues: CASSATTGEWGETQYF.

The genes are TRBV7-6 and TRBJ2-3, with 8 bases aligning to TRBD2. The V segment lost 4 bases and the J segment 0 bases; nucleotides outside the gene matches: 3. The germline V gene has CDR1 SGHVS and CDR2 FNYEAQ. CDR3 length: 15 amino acids. Written as DNA, the CDR3 is TGTGCCAGCAGCTCTAGCGGGTCTAGCACAGATACGCAGTATTTT. It codes for CASSSSGSSTDTQYF.

This clone has more than one count but fewer than ten. The chain is built from TRBV29-1 and TRBJ2-3; 7 nucleotides align to TRBD1. Germline values: CDR1 SQVTM, CDR2 ANQGSEA. V shed 7 bases and J 0 bases; nucleotides not matched to a gene: 4. The CDR3 is 13 residues long. CDR3 protein: CSAWTGSTDTQYF. The CDR3 DNA is TGCAGCGCCTGGACAGGTAGCACAGATACGCAGTATTTT.

This chain connects TRBV4-3 to TRBJ1-2; D gene ambiguous. The CDR3 runs to 14 residues. The V gene lost 1 base and the J gene lost 3 bases, with 9 bases spanning the gap. CDR1 is LGHNA, CDR2 YSLEER, per germline. The CDR3 DNA reads TGCGCCAGCAGCCAAGGGCGGTCGGACTATGGCTACACCTTC. It translates to CASSQGRSDYGYTF.

This chain uses TRBV30 with TRBJ2-1; maybe TRBD2 (6 bases). Trimming cost V 5 bases and J 11 bases, with 10 bases left between them. CDR3 length: 10 residues. Germline CDR1 and CDR2: GTSNPN and SVGIG (reference sequence). CDR3: CAWGGAKQFF. The CDR3 DNA reads TGTGCCTGGGGCGGGGCAAAGCAGTTCTTC.

The gene calls are TRBV25-1 and TRBJ1-1; 7 positions agree with TRBD1. In germline, CDR1 is MGHDK, CDR2 SYGVNS. The ends lost 4 bases at V and 3 bases at J; junction bases unmatched: 2. CDR3 size: 13 residues. The CDR3 protein is CASSGTGDTEAFF. The CDR3 DNA sequence: TGTGCCAGCAGTGGTACAGGGGACACTGAAGCTTTCTTT.

The V and J genes are TRBV9 and TRBJ2-1; D is possibly TRBD1 (5 bases). Germline V CDR1 and CDR2: SGDLS, YYNGEE. The CDR3 length is 13 residues. V lost 4 bases, J lost 5 bases, and 10 bases lay in between. CDR3 loop: CASSPRRDNEQFF. In DNA form, the CDR3 reads TGTGCCAGCAGCCCCCGCAGGGACAATGAGCAGTTCTTC.

The J gene is TRBJ1-1, the V gene TRBV9; D is uncertain. Germline CDR1 reads SGDLS; CDR2 reads YYNGEE. The CDR3 length is 14 residues. The V end lost 0 bases, the J end lost 1 base, and 7 bases lay between the germline ends. The CDR3 sequence: CASSVGFRNTEAFF. CDR3 in DNA: TGTGCCAGCAGCGTAGGATTTAGGAACACTGAAGCTTTCTTT.

V is TRBV1 and J is TRBJ2-7. TRBV1 is a pseudogene. This CDR3 is built from 15 residues. CDR3 sequence reads: CTSSEGRRDPYEQYF. As DNA, the CDR3 is TGCACCAGCAGCGAGGGACGTCGTGACCCCTACGAGCAGTACTTC.

This clone was seen only a few times. This chain links TRBV29-1 with TRBJ1-6; possible D gene TRBD1, 6 bases. The germline gives CDR1 SQVTM, CDR2 ANQGSEA. The CDR3 contains 14 residues. Trimming left V 5 bases short and J 7 bases short, with 15 bases between. CDR3 protein: CSVTTGLENSPLHF. CDR3 in DNA: TGCAGCGTTACCACAGGGTTGGAGAATTCACCCCTCCACTTT.

The chain couples TRBV18 to TRBJ2-3, with D hard to call. V dropped 1 base and J dropped 4 bases, with 15 bases sitting between them. The germline V gene encodes CDR1 KGHSH and CDR2 LQKENI. This CDR3 region has 16 residues. CDR3 in DNA: TGTGCCAGCTCACCACGGGCCTCGGGTGGGCCAGATACGCAGTATTTT. It specifies CASSPRASGGPDTQYF.

This clone was counted only a few times. The rearrangement uses TRBV7-2 and TRBJ2-1; D is unclear. Germline CDR1 and CDR2: SGHTA and FQGNSA. Trimming took off 0 bases at V and 0 bases at J, with 9 bases between the two ends. CDR3 length: 16 residues. The CDR3 spells CASSLAFRSSYNEQFF. Written as DNA, the CDR3 is TGTGCCAGCAGCTTAGCGTTTAGGAGCTCCTACAATGAGCAGTTCTTC.

The DNA for the CDR3 is TGTGCCAGCAGCGTAGCTCCCCGACCAGACAATGAGCAGTTCTTC. Encoded protein: CASSVAPRPDNEQFF. The chain joins TRBV9 to TRBJ2-1; D is unclear. CDR1 and CDR2 from the germline V gene are SGDLS and YYNGEE. Trimming took off 0 bases at V and 5 bases at J, with 12 bases between the two ends. The CDR3 is made up of 15 amino acids.

The V call is TRBV4-1, the J call TRBJ1-6; 11 bases are a match to TRBD1. The V gene's germline CDR1 is MGHRA and CDR2 YSYEKL. Trimming took 3 bases from V and 9 from J; bases not matched to a gene: 4. There are 15 residues in the CDR3. CDR3: CASSQPGTGGSPLHF. CDR3 nucleotides: TGCGCCAGCAGCCAGCCCGGGACAGGGGGTTCACCCCTCCACTTT.

As to this clone: One end of the junction does not line up with germline, which may come from a read error. V is TRBV7-7 and J is TRBJ1-5; D is ambiguous. This CDR3 region has 17 residues. Germline CDR1 SSHAT, CDR2 FNYEAQ (reference sequence). CDR3 sequence reads: CASSSCGRKYSNQPQHF. The CDR3, as DNA: TGTGCTAGCAGCTCCTGTGGCAGGAAATATAGCAATCAGCCCCAGCATTTT.

The chain is built from TRBV23-1 and TRBJ2-7, with D tentatively TRBD2 (5 bases). TRBV23-1 is given ORF status, its function remaining uncertain. V was shortened by 3 bases and J by 10 bases, with 10 bases between the two germline ends. The CDR3 length is 11 residues. CDR3 coding DNA: TGCGCCAGCAGTCACGGGAAGAATCAGTACTTC. Translated: CASSHGKNQYF.

This chain joins TRBV5-1 and TRBJ1-1; D is undetermined. Trimming left V 2 bases short and J 1 base short, with 9 bases between. Germline V gene data show CDR1 as SGHRS and CDR2 as YFSETQ. There are 14 residues in the CDR3. CDR3 sequence (DNA): TGCGCCAGCAGCTTAGGCTTCGCGAACACTGAAGCTTTCTTT. It translates to CASSLGFANTEAFF.